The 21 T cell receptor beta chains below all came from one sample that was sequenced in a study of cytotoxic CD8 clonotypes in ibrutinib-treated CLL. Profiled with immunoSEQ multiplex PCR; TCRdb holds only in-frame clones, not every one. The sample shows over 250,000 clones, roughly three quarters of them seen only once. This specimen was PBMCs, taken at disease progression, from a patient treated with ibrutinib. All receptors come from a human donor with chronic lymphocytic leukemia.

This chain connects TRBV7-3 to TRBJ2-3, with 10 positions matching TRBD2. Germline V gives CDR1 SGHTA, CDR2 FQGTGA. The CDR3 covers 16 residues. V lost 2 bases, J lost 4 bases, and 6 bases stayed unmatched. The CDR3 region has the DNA TGTGCCAGCAGCTTATATGTAGCGGGGGGTTCAGATACGCAGTATTTT. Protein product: CASSLYVAGGSDTQYF. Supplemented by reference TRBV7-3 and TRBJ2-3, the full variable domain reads GAGVSQTPSNKVTEKGKYVELRCDPISGHTALYWYRQSLGQGPEFLIYFQGTGAADDSGLPNDRFFAVRPEGSVSTLKIQRTERGDSAVYLCASSLYVAGGSDTQYFGPGTRLTVL.

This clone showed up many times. The CDR3 region has the DNA TGTGCCAGCTCACCAGACGCCAGTAACTATGGCTACACCTTC. This codes for CASSPDASNYGYTF. V gene TRBV18 combines with J gene TRBJ1-2; D call uncertain. With 2 bases removed from V and 1 base from J, the gap between germline ends came to 8 bases. Germline V gene data show CDR1 as KGHSH and CDR2 as LQKENI. The CDR3 covers 14 residues.

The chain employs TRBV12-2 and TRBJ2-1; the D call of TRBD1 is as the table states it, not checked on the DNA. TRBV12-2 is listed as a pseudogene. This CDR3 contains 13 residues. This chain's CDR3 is CASRFTGRNEQFF. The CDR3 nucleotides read TGTGCAAGTCGCTTTACAGGGCGCAATGAGCAGTTCTTC.

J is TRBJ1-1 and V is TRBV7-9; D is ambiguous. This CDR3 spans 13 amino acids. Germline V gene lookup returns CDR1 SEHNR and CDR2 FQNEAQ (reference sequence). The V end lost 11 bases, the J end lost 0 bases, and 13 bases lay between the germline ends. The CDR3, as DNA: TGTGCCTCAAAGTCGGTGTTGAACACTGAAGCTTTCTTT. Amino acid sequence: CASKSVLNTEAFF.

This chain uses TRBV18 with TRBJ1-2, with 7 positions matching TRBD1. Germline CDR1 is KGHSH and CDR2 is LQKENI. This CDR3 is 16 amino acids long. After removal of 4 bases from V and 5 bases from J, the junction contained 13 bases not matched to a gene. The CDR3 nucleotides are TGTGCCAGCTCACTACGAGAGACAGGGCTGCTGTATGGCTACACCTTC. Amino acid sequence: CASSLRETGLLYGYTF. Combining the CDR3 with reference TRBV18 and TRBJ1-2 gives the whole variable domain NAGVMQNPRHLVRRRGQEARLRCSPMKGHSHVYWYRQLPEEGLKFMVYLQKENIIDESGMPKERFSAEFPKEGPSILRIQQVVRGDSAAYFCASSLRETGLLYGYTFGSGTRLTVV.

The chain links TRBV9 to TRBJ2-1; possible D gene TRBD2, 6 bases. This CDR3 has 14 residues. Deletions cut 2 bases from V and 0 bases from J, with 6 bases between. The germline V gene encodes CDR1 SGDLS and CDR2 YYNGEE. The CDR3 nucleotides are TGTGCCAGCAGCGTTAGCGGCTCCTACAATGAGCAGTTCTTC. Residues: CASSVSGSYNEQFF.

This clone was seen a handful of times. The CDR3 loop is CASSLRGANYGYTF. As DNA, the CDR3 is TGTGCCAGCAGTTTGCGGGGGGCAAACTATGGCTACACCTTC. This sequence joins TRBV27 and TRBJ1-2; a weak D match, TRBD1 (6 bases). Germline V CDR1 and CDR2: MNHEY, SMNVEV (reference sequence). Trimming shortened V by 3 bases and J by 2 bases, and 10 bases separated the two germline ends. The CDR3 runs to 14 residues.

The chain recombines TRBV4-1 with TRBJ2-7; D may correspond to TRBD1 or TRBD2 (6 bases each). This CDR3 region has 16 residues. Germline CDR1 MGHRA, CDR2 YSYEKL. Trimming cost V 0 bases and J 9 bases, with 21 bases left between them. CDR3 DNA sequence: TGCGCCAGCAGCCAAGATCGAGGGAGAGGGGGGCAAGTGCAGTACTTC. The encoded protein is CASSQDRGRGGQVQYF.

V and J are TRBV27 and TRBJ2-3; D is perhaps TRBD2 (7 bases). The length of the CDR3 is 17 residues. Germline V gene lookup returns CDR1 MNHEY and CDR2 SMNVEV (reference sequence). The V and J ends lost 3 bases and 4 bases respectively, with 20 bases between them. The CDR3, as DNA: TGTGCCAGCAGTTTTTCGGGGGGCAGATATAAGGCAGATACGCAGTATTTT. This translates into CASSFSGGRYKADTQYF.

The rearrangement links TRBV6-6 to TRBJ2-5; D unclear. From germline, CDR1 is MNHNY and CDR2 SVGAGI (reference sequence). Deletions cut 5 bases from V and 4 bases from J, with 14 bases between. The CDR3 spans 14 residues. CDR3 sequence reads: CASSPWASGETQYF. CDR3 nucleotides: TGTGCCAGCAGTCCGTGGGCTAGTGGAGAGACCCAGTACTTC.

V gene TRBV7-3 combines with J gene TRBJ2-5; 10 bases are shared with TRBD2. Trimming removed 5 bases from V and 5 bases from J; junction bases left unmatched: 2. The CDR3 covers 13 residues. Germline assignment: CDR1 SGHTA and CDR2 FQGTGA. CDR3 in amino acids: CASSPGLAETQYF. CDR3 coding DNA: TGTGCCAGCAGCCCGGGACTAGCGGAGACCCAGTACTTC.

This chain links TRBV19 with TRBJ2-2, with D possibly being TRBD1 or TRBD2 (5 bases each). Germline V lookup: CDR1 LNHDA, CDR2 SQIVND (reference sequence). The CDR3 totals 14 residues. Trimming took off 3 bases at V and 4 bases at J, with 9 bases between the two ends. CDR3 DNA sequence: TGTGCCAGTAGTATGGGGGTCGGCACCGGGGAGCTGTTTTTT. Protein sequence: CASSMGVGTGELFF.

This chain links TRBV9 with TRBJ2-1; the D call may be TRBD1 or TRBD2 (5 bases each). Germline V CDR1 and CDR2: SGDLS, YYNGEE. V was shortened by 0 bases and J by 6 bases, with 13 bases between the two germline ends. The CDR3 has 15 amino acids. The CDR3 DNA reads TGTGCCAGCAGCGTAGCTGAGGGGCTGGTCAATGAGCAGTTCTTC. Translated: CASSVAEGLVNEQFF.

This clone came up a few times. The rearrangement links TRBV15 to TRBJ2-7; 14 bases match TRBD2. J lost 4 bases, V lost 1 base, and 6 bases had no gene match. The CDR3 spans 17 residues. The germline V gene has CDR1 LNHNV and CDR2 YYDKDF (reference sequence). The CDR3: CATSRGLAGGPAYEQYF. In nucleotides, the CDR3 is TGTGCCACCAGCAGAGGACTAGCGGGAGGGCCCGCATACGAGCAGTACTTC.

CDR3 amino acids: CASNIRQEGSQYF. The CDR3 nucleotides are TGTGCCAGCAACATAAGACAGGAGGGCTCCCAGTACTTC. V and J are TRBV2 and TRBJ2-5; D is possibly TRBD1 or TRBD2 (6 bases each). This CDR3 comprises 13 residues. From germline, CDR1 is SNHLY and CDR2 FYNNEI. V dropped 7 bases and J dropped 9 bases, with 18 bases sitting between them.

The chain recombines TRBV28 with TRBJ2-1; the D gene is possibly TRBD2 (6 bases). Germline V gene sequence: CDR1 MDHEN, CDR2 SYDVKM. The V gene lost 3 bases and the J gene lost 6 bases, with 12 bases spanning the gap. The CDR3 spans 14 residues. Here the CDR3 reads CASSFRGTRNEQFF. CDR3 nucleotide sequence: TGTGCCAGCAGTTTTCGCGGGACCCGCAATGAGCAGTTCTTC. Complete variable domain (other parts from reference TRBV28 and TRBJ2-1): DVKVTQSSRYLVKRTGEKVFLECVQDMDHENMFWYRQDPGLGLRLIYFSYDVKMKEKGDIPEGYSVSREKKERFSLILESASTNQTSMYLCASSFRGTRNEQFFGPGTRLTVL.

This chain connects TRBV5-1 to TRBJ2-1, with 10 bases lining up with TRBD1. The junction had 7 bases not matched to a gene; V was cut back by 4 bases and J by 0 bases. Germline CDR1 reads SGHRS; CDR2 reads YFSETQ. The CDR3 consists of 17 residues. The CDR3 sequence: CASSGTGARTSYNEQFF. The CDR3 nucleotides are TGCGCCAGCAGCGGGACAGGGGCGCGTACCTCCTACAATGAGCAGTTCTTC. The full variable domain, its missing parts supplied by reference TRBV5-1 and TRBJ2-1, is KAGVTQTPRYLIKTRGQQVTLSCSPISGHRSVSWYQQTPGQGLQFLFEYFSETQRNKGNFPGRFSGRQFSNSRSEMNVSTLELGDSALYLCASSGTGARTSYNEQFFGPGTRLTVL.

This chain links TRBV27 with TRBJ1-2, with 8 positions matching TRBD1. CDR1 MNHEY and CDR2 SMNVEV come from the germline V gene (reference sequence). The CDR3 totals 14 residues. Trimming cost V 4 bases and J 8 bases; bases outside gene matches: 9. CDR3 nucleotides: TGTGCCAGCAGTTCGACAGGGGTGTTGGGCGGCTACACCTTC. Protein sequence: CASSSTGVLGGYTF.

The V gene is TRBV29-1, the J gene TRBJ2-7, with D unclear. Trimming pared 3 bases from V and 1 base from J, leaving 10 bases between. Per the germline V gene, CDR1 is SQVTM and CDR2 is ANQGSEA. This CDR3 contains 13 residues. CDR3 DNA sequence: TGCAGCGTTGAGCGTAGTAGTTCCTACGAGCAGTACTTC. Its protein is CSVERSSSYEQYF.

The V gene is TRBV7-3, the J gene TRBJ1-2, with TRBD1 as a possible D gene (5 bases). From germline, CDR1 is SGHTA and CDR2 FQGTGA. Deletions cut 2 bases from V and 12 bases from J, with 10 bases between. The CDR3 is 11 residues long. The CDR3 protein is CASSLGGIDTF. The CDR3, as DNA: TGTGCCAGCAGCTTAGGGGGGATCGACACCTTC.

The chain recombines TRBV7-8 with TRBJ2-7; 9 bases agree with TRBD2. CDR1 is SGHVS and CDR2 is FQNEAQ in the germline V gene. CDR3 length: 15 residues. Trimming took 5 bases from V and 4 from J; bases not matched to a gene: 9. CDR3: CASSPSGGLVYEQYF. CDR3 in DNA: TGTGCCAGCAGCCCAAGCGGGGGGCTAGTGTACGAGCAGTACTTC. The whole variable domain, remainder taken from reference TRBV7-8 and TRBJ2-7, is GAGVSQSPRYKVAKRGQDVALRCDPISGHVSLFWYQQALGQGPEFLTYFQNEAQLDKSGLPSDRFFAERPEGSVSTLKIQRTQQEDSAVYLCASSPSGGLVYEQYFGPGTRLTVT.